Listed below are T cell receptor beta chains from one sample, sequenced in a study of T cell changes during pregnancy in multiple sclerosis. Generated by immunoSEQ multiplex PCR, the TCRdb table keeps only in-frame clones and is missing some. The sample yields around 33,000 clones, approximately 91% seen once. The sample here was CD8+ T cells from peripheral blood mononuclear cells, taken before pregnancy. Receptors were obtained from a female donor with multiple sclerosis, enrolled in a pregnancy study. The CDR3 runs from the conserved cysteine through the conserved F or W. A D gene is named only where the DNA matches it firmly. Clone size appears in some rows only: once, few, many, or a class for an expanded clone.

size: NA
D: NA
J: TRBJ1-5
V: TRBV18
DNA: TGTGCCAGCTCACCCAACCTCCGACAGGATAATCAGCCCCAGCATTTT
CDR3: CASSPNLRQDNQPQHF

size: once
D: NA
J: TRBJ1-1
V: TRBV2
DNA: TGTGCCAGCAGTGAAGGAAAGGGAGGGGAGGGTGAAGCTTTCTTT
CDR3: CASSEGKGGEGEAFF

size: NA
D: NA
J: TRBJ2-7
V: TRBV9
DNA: TGTGCCAGCAGCGAAATGGGGGCCGGAGAGCAGTACTTC
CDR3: CASSEMGAGEQYF

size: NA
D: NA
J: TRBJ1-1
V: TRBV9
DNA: TGTGCCAGCAGCGTAGGGGGGGGGTACACTGAAGCTTTCTTT
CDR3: CASSVGGGYTEAFF

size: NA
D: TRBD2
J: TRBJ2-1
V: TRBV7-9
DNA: TGTGCCAGCAGCTTCCCACTAGCGGGGGCGTCGGGGGGGGAGCAGTTCTTC
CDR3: CASSFPLAGASGGEQFF

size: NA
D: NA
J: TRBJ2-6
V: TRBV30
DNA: TGTGCCTGGAGAGGAGGGTCTGGGGCCAACGTCCTGACTTTC
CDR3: CAWRGGSGANVLTF

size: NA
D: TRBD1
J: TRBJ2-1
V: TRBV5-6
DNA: TGTGCCAGCAGCTTAGAGGGGGCAGTGGATGAGCAGTTCTTC
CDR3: CASSLEGAVDEQFF

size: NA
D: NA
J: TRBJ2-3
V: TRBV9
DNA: TGTGCCAGCAGCGTCTTTTGGGGGGAAGGTGCAGATACGCAGTATTTT
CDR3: CASSVFWGEGADTQYF

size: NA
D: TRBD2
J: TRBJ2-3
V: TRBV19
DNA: TGTGCCAGTAGTCCCCGGGTAGCGGGGGGCCCTTGGGACCTCACAGATACGCAGTATTTT
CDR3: CASSPRVAGGPWDLTDTQYF

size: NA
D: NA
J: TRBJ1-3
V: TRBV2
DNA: TGTGCCGTGCGGGGGTACTCTGGAAACACCATATATTTT
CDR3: CAVRGYSGNTIYF

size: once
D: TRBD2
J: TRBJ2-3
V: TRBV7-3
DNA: TGTGCCAGCAGCTTAAAACTAGCGGGGAGCACAGATACGCAGTATTTT
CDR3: CASSLKLAGSTDTQYF

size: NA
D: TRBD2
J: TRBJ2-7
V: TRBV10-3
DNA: TGTGCCACCTACTGGGAGACTAGCGGGGGCCGGAGCTCCTACGAGCAGTACTTC
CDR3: CATYWETSGGRSSYEQYF

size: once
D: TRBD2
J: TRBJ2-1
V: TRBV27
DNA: TGTGCCAGCAGTTTGATCTCAGAGCGGGGGGGCTACAATGAGCAGTTCTTC
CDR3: CASSLISERGGYNEQFF

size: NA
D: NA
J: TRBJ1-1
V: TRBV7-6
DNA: TGTGCCAGCAGCTTAGCAAGGGGTATGAACACTGAAGCTTTCTTT
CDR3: CASSLARGMNTEAFF

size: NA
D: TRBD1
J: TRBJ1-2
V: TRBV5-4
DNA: TGTGCCAGCAGCTGGGACAGGGGAAACTATGGCTACACCTTC
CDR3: CASSWDRGNYGYTF

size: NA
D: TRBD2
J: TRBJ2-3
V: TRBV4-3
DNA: TGCGCCAGCAGCCAAGATGGGCGGGGGGGCACAGATACGCAGTATTTT
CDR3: CASSQDGRGGTDTQYF

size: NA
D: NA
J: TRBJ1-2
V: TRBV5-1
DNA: TGCGCCAGCAGCTCTCTACAGGGAGCTAACTATGGCTACACCTTC
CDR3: CASSSLQGANYGYTF

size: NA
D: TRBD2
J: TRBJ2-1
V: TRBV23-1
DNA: TGCGCCAGCACAGGCGCGGGGGGGCCTGCAGTCGACAATGAGCAGTTCTTC
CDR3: CASTGAGGPAVDNEQFF

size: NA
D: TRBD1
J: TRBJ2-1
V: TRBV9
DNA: TGTGCCAGCAGCGTCGGGGACAGTTACAATGAGCAGTTCTTC
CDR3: CASSVGDSYNEQFF

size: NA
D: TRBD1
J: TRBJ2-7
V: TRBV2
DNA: TGTGCCAGCAGCGGGGGACAGGGGGCACTAAGCTCCTACGAGCAGTACTTC
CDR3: CASSGGQGALSSYEQYF

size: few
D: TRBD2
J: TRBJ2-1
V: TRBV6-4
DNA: TGTGCCACCTCTCAGACTAGCGGGGGACGGGATGAGCAGTTCTTC
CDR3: CATSQTSGGRDEQFF

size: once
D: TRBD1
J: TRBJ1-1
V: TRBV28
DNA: TGTGCCAGCAGTATCGACAGGGGGTGGGGGAACACTGAAGCTTTCTTT
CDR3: CASSIDRGWGNTEAFF

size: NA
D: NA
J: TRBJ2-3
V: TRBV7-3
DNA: TGTGCCAGCAGCTTAATGGGGCAGCGAGGCACAGATACGCAGTATTTT
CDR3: CASSLMGQRGTDTQYF

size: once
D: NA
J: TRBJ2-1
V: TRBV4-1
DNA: TGCGCCAGCAGCCGGACCTCGGCGGGGAACAATGAGCAGTTCTTC
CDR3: CASSRTSAGNNEQFF

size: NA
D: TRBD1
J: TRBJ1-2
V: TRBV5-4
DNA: TGTGCCAGCAGCTGGGACAGGAACAAATATGGCTACACCTTC
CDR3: CASSWDRNKYGYTF

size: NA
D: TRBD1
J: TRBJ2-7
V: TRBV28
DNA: TGTGCCAGCGGCCAGGGGGACTACGAGCAGTACTTC
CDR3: CASGQGDYEQYF

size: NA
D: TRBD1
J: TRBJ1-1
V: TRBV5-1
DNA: TGCGCCAGCAGCTTGGGACAGGGTTGGAACACTGAAGCTTTCTTT
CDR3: CASSLGQGWNTEAFF

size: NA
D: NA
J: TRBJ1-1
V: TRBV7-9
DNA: TGTGCCAGCAGCTCAGCACAGGGTAGATATGAAGCTTTCTTT
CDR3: CASSSAQGRYEAFF

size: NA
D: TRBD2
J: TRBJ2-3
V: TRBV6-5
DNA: TGTGCCAGCAGCCGACTAGCGGGGGAGCCAGATACGCAGTATTTT
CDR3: CASSRLAGEPDTQYF

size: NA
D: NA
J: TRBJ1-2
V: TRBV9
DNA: TGTGCCAGCAGCGTAGGTGGCTCCACCAGAGGCTACACCTTC
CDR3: CASSVGGSTRGYTF

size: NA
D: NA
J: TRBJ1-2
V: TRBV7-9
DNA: TGTGCCAGCAGCTTAGCTGGAGGGGCCTATGGCTACACCTTC
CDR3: CASSLAGGAYGYTF

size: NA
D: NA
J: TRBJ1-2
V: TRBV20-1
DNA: TGCGGATCCCTGGGCCCTTATGGCTACACCTTC
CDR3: CGSLGPYGYTF

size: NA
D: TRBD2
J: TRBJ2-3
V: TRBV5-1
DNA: TGCGCCAGCAGCCCAAGACTAGCGGGAGAGAGCACAGATACGCAGTATTTT
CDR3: CASSPRLAGESTDTQYF

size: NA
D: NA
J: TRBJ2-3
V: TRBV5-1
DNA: TGCGCCAGCAGCTTCGACACGGCTGACACAGATACGCAGTATTTT
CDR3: CASSFDTADTDTQYF

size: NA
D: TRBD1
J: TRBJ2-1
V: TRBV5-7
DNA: TGTGCCAGCAGCTTGGAGGTTCGGGACAGCCCTTACAATGAGCAGTTCTTC
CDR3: CASSLEVRDSPYNEQFF

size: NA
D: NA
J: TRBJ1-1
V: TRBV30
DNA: TGTGCCTGGAGTGTACCGCCAGGGACTGAAGCTTTCTTT
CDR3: CAWSVPPGTEAFF

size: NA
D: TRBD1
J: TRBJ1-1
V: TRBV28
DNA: TGTGCCAGCAGGGACAGGGGGCGAACGGAAGCTTTCTTT
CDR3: CASRDRGRTEAFF

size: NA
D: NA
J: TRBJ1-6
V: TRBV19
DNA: TGTGCCAGTAGCCCTAGACGGTATAATTCACCCCTCCACTTT
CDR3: CASSPRRYNSPLHF

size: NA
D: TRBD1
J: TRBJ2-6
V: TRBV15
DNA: TGTGCCACCAGCAGAGAAGGGACAGCGCTCTCTGGGGCCAACGTCCTGACTTTC
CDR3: CATSREGTALSGANVLTF

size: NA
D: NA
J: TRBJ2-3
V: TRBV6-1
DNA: TGTGCCAGCAGTGAAAGGCTAGAGATAGATACGCAGTATTTT
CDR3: CASSERLEIDTQYF

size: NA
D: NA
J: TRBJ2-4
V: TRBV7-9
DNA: TGTGCCAGCAGCAGACAACAAAACATTCAGTACTTC
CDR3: CASSRQQNIQYF

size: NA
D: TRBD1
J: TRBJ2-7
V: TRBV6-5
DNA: TGTGCCAGCAGCTACGGGACAGGGGTCGGAGAGCAGTACTTC
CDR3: CASSYGTGVGEQYF

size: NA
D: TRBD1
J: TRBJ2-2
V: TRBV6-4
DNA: TGTGCCAGCAGCAAGACAGGGGAAGCCGCCGGGGAGCTGTTTTTT
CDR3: CASSKTGEAAGELFF

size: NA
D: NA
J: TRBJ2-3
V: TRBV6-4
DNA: TGTGCCAGCAGTGACGCCCGGGGTAGCACAGATACGCAGTATTTT
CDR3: CASSDARGSTDTQYF

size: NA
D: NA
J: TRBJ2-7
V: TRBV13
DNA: TGTGCCAGCAGCCCCACGAGGGCCAGGACTGAGCAGTACTTC
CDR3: CASSPTRARTEQYF

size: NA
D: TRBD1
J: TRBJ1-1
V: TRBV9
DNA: TGTGCCAGCAGCCCTACCGGGACAGTGAACACTGAAGCTTTCTTT
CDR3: CASSPTGTVNTEAFF

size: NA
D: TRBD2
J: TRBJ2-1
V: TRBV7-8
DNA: TGTGCCAGCAGCTACCGGACTAGCGGCCTTCTCAATGAGCAGTTCTTC
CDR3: CASSYRTSGLLNEQFF

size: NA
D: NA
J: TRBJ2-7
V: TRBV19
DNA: TGTGCCAGTCGTGAGTACAGGAGTTCTTCGTACGAGCAGTACTTC
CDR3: CASREYRSSSYEQYF

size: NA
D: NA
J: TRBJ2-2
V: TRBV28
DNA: TGTGCCAGCAGTTTGAGGGATCCTAACACCGGGGAGCTGTTTTTT
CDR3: CASSLRDPNTGELFF

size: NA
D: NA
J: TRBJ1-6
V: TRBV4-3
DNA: TGCGCCAGCAGCCAAGATGGGGACTCCTATAGTTCACCCCTCCACTTT
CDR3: CASSQDGDSYSSPLHF

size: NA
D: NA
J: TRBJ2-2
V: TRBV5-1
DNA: TGCGCCAGCAATCGGCAGGGCCGGACCGGGGAGCTGTTTTTT
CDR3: CASNRQGRTGELFF

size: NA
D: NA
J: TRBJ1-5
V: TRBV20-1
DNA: TGCAGTGCCAGGTACAGGGAGATTATGCATTTT
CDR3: CSARYREIMHF

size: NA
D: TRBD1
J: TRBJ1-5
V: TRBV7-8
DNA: TGTGCCAGCAGCTTGGGACAGGGGAATCAGCCCCAGCATTTT
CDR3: CASSLGQGNQPQHF

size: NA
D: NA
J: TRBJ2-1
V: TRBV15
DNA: TGTGCCACCAGAGCCGCGGGATACCCCCCCAATGAGCAGTTCTTC
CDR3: CATRAAGYPPNEQFF

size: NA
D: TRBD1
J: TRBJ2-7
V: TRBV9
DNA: TGTGCCAGCAGCGTAGTGGCAGGGGGAAGCGAGCAGTACTTC
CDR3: CASSVVAGGSEQYF

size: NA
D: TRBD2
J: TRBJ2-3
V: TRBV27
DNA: TGTGCCAGCAGTCTCACCGGACTAGCGGGGCCCAAAGGGACGCAGTATTTT
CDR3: CASSLTGLAGPKGTQYF

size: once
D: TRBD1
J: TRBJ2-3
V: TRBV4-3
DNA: TGCGCCAGCAGCCCGACCAGGACAGGGGCAGATACGCAGTATTTT
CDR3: CASSPTRTGADTQYF

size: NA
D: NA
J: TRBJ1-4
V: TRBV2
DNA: TGTGCCAGCAGTGCACCGGGACTTATTAATGAAAAACTGTTTTTT
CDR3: CASSAPGLINEKLFF

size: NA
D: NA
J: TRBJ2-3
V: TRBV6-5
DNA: TGTGCCAGCAGCTCCCAACAAGATACGCAGTATTTT
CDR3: CASSSQQDTQYF